These T cell receptor beta chains were read from a single sample in a study of molecular identifiers for immune sequencing clone quantification. One entry per CDR3 protein results from TCRdb running MiXCR on the PCR reads. The repertoire has 600,000 to 650,000 distinct CDR3 sequences, 15% to 20% of them found once; the top ten carry about 0.9%. Specimen: naive CD8+ T cells from blood, with Jurkat cell RNA spiked in. These receptor sequences come from a human donor in good health. Some libraries in this study had Jurkat cell RNA spiked in. Both conserved end residues are part of each CDR3. The D gene is left open where the match is weak. Size is stated for part of the rows, as once, few or many counts, or as a class when the clone is expanded.

clone_size: many; d_call: TRBD1; j_call: TRBJ2-7; v_call: TRBV4-3; cdr3_aa: CASSQDPPGQGSSSYEQYF; cdr3_nt: TGCGCCAGCAGCCAAGACCCACCGGGACAGGGGTCTAGCTCCTACGAGCAGTACTTC
clone_size: many; d_call: .; j_call: TRBJ1-5; v_call: TRBV7-8; cdr3_aa: CASSLDRGLENQPQHF; cdr3_nt: TGTGCCAGCAGCTTAGATCGGGGGCTGGAAAATCAGCCCCAGCATTTT
clone_size: many; d_call: TRBD2; j_call: TRBJ2-3; v_call: TRBV27; cdr3_aa: CASSQIAGVRTDTQYF; cdr3_nt: TGTGCCAGCAGCCAAATAGCGGGGGTGCGCACAGATACGCAGTATTTT
clone_size: .; d_call: .; j_call: TRBJ2-5; v_call: TRBV3-1; cdr3_aa: CASGQDQGAETQYF; cdr3_nt: TGTGCCAGCGGCCAAGATCAGGGAGCAGAGACCCAGTACTTC
clone_size: many; d_call: TRBD1; j_call: TRBJ1-5; v_call: TRBV6-6; cdr3_aa: CASSYDRGLNQPQHF; cdr3_nt: TGTGCCAGCAGTTACGACAGGGGTTTAAATCAGCCCCAGCATTTT
clone_size: .; d_call: .; j_call: TRBJ2-7; v_call: TRBV9; cdr3_aa: CASSVEGGPANEQYF; cdr3_nt: TGTGCCAGCAGCGTAGAAGGAGGGCCCGCCAACGAGCAGTACTTC
clone_size: many; d_call: TRBD2; j_call: TRBJ2-7; v_call: TRBV28; cdr3_aa: CASSLGLEVYEQYF; cdr3_nt: TGTGCCAGCAGTTTAGGACTAGAAGTCTACGAGCAGTACTTC
clone_size: .; d_call: .; j_call: TRBJ1-1; v_call: TRBV7-3; cdr3_aa: CASSLAGEPEAFF; cdr3_nt: TGTGCCAGCAGCTTAGCCGGGGAGCCTGAAGCTTTCTTT
clone_size: .; d_call: .; j_call: TRBJ2-1; v_call: TRBV4-3; cdr3_aa: CASSQNIRGTGATNEQFF; cdr3_nt: TGCGCCAGCAGCCAAAACATACGAGGGACTGGAGCCACCAATGAGCAGTTCTTC
clone_size: few; d_call: TRBD1; j_call: TRBJ1-4; v_call: TRBV14; cdr3_aa: CASSHWTGGNEKLFF; cdr3_nt: TGTGCCAGCAGCCACTGGACAGGGGGTAATGAAAAACTGTTTTTT
clone_size: many; d_call: .; j_call: TRBJ2-1; v_call: TRBV7-6; cdr3_aa: CASSLDTGRSNEQFF; cdr3_nt: TGTGCCAGCAGCTTAGATACAGGTCGGAGCAATGAGCAGTTCTTC
clone_size: many; d_call: .; j_call: TRBJ2-3; v_call: TRBV11-2; cdr3_aa: CASSLGGSHADTQYF; cdr3_nt: TGTGCCAGCAGCTTAGGAGGGTCACATGCAGATACGCAGTATTTT
clone_size: many; d_call: TRBD2; j_call: TRBJ2-1; v_call: TRBV2; cdr3_aa: CASRSPFSGRAMDEQFF; cdr3_nt: TGTGCCAGCAGATCACCTTTTAGCGGGAGGGCCATGGATGAGCAGTTCTTC
clone_size: .; d_call: TRBD2; j_call: TRBJ2-7; v_call: TRBV30; cdr3_aa: CAWSSGRVEQYF; cdr3_nt: TGTGCCTGGAGTAGCGGGAGGGTTGAGCAGTACTTC
clone_size: .; d_call: .; j_call: TRBJ1-1; v_call: TRBV3-1; cdr3_aa: CASSQRAGRGNTEAFF; cdr3_nt: TGTGCCAGCAGCCAAAGGGCAGGGCGGGGGAACACTGAAGCTTTCTTT
clone_size: few; d_call: .; j_call: TRBJ2-1; v_call: TRBV4-3; cdr3_aa: CASSPDSPSKPHNEQFF; cdr3_nt: TGCGCCAGCAGCCCCGACTCCCCATCAAAGCCCCACAATGAGCAGTTCTTC
clone_size: .; d_call: TRBD1; j_call: TRBJ2-1; v_call: TRBV24-1; cdr3_aa: CATSDPDRGHEQFF; cdr3_nt: TGTGCCACCAGTGATCCGGACAGGGGGCATGAGCAGTTCTTC
clone_size: .; d_call: TRBD1; j_call: TRBJ1-3; v_call: TRBV7-6; cdr3_aa: CASSLRGQNSGSTIYF; cdr3_nt: TGTGCCAGCAGCCTTCGGGGACAGAACTCTGGAAGCACCATATATTTT
clone_size: many; d_call: TRBD2; j_call: TRBJ2-1; v_call: TRBV27; cdr3_aa: CASGTSGRADPSEQFF; cdr3_nt: TGTGCCAGCGGGACTAGCGGGAGGGCCGATCCCTCTGAGCAGTTCTTC
clone_size: few; d_call: .; j_call: TRBJ2-1; v_call: TRBV30; cdr3_aa: CAWSLGGNEQFF; cdr3_nt: TGTGCCTGGAGTCTGGGTGGCAATGAGCAGTTCTTC
clone_size: many; d_call: .; j_call: TRBJ2-7; v_call: TRBV10-3; cdr3_aa: CATEGGDGTYEQYF; cdr3_nt: TGTGCCACCGAGGGCGGGGACGGAACCTACGAGCAGTACTTC
clone_size: .; d_call: TRBD2; j_call: TRBJ2-3; v_call: TRBV27; cdr3_aa: CVSSPGLAGIPDTQYF; cdr3_nt: TGTGTCAGCAGTCCGGGACTAGCGGGAATCCCAGATACGCAGTATTTT
clone_size: .; d_call: TRBD2; j_call: TRBJ2-1; v_call: TRBV6-2/TRBV6-3; cdr3_aa: CASSYSTSGSSYNEQFF; cdr3_nt: TGTGCCAGCAGTTACTCGACTAGCGGGAGCTCCTACAATGAGCAGTTCTTC
clone_size: few; d_call: .; j_call: TRBJ1-2; v_call: TRBV12-5; cdr3_aa: CASGLASRGGGYTF; cdr3_nt: TGTGCTAGTGGTTTGGCTTCCCGCGGGGGTGGCTACACCTTC
clone_size: many; d_call: .; j_call: TRBJ2-3; v_call: TRBV11-1; cdr3_aa: CASSPSSDTQYF; cdr3_nt: TGTGCCAGCAGCCCCAGCTCAGATACGCAGTATTTT
clone_size: .; d_call: .; j_call: TRBJ1-4; v_call: TRBV12-3/TRBV12-4; cdr3_aa: CASSALAGRLTNEKLFF; cdr3_nt: TGTGCCAGCAGTGCACTGGCGGGGAGGTTAACTAATGAAAAACTGTTTTTT
clone_size: many; d_call: .; j_call: TRBJ2-2; v_call: TRBV28; cdr3_aa: CASSFYPGNTGELFF; cdr3_nt: TGTGCCAGCAGTTTCTATCCGGGGAACACCGGGGAGCTGTTTTTT
clone_size: many; d_call: .; j_call: TRBJ2-2; v_call: TRBV12-3/TRBV12-4; cdr3_aa: CASSLSGLDTGELFF; cdr3_nt: TGTGCCAGCAGTTTATCCGGGCTCGACACCGGGGAGCTGTTTTTT
clone_size: .; d_call: .; j_call: TRBJ2-7; v_call: TRBV5-8; cdr3_aa: CASSNRSKSDPYEQYF; cdr3_nt: TGTGCCAGCAGCAACCGCTCGAAGTCGGACCCCTACGAGCAGTACTTC
clone_size: few; d_call: .; j_call: TRBJ2-3; v_call: TRBV21-1; cdr3_aa: CASSKSSRDESTDTQYF; cdr3_nt: TGTGCCAGCAGCAAATCGTCCAGGGACGAGAGCACAGATACGCAGTATTTT
clone_size: .; d_call: .; j_call: TRBJ2-7; v_call: TRBV20-1; cdr3_aa: CSARDQLSYEQYF; cdr3_nt: TGCAGTGCTAGGGACCAACTCTCCTACGAGCAGTACTTC
clone_size: .; d_call: .; j_call: TRBJ2-5; v_call: TRBV28; cdr3_aa: CASSLYPRGEETQYF; cdr3_nt: TGTGCCAGCAGTTTATACCCAAGGGGGGAAGAGACCCAGTACTTC
clone_size: .; d_call: TRBD1; j_call: TRBJ1-5; v_call: TRBV27; cdr3_aa: CASSPRGLNQPRHF; cdr3_nt: TGTGCCAGCAGCCCCAGGGGGTTAAATCAGCCCCGGCATTTT
clone_size: many; d_call: .; j_call: TRBJ2-5; v_call: TRBV11-2; cdr3_aa: CASSLRDSETQYF; cdr3_nt: TGTGCCAGCAGCTTAAGGGACTCAGAGACCCAGTACTTC
clone_size: many; d_call: .; j_call: TRBJ2-1; v_call: TRBV7-2; cdr3_aa: CASSAISGPQDNEQFF; cdr3_nt: TGTGCCAGCAGCGCTATATCCGGGCCCCAAGACAATGAGCAGTTCTTC
clone_size: .; d_call: .; j_call: TRBJ1-6; v_call: TRBV19; cdr3_aa: CASMEGNSPLHF; cdr3_nt: TGTGCCAGTATGGAAGGGAATTCACCCCTCCACTTT
clone_size: .; d_call: TRBD1; j_call: TRBJ1-2; v_call: TRBV4-1; cdr3_aa: CASSLTTGGSYGYTF; cdr3_nt: TGCGCCAGCAGCTTAACAACAGGGGGAAGCTATGGCTACACCTTC
clone_size: many; d_call: .; j_call: TRBJ2-5; v_call: TRBV29-1; cdr3_aa: CSVVVGETQYF; cdr3_nt: TGCAGCGTTGTGGTCGGAGAGACCCAGTACTTC
clone_size: many; d_call: .; j_call: TRBJ2-7; v_call: TRBV16; cdr3_aa: CASSEGWQMYEQYF; cdr3_nt: TGTGCCAGCAGCGAGGGGTGGCAAATGTACGAGCAGTACTTC
clone_size: many; d_call: .; j_call: TRBJ2-2; v_call: TRBV28; cdr3_aa: CASSFLLGGARPGELFF; cdr3_nt: TGTGCCAGCAGTTTCCTCTTGGGGGGAGCCCGGCCCGGGGAGCTGTTTTTT
clone_size: .; d_call: TRBD1; j_call: TRBJ2-6; v_call: TRBV20-1; cdr3_aa: CSARDFSGQGVSGANVLTF; cdr3_nt: TGCAGTGCTAGAGATTTCTCGGGGCAGGGGGTCTCTGGGGCCAACGTCCTGACTTTC
clone_size: many; d_call: TRBD1; j_call: TRBJ1-1; v_call: TRBV6-6; cdr3_aa: CASREGGMNTEAFF; cdr3_nt: TGTGCCAGCAGAGAAGGGGGCATGAACACTGAAGCTTTCTTT
clone_size: many; d_call: .; j_call: TRBJ2-4; v_call: TRBV7-9; cdr3_aa: CASSGEGVLAKNIQYF; cdr3_nt: TGTGCCAGCAGTGGAGAAGGAGTTCTAGCCAAAAACATTCAGTACTTC
clone_size: few; d_call: .; j_call: TRBJ1-5; v_call: TRBV21-1; cdr3_aa: CASSNNQGVVSNQPQHF; cdr3_nt: TGTGCCAGCAGCAATAACCAGGGGGTCGTAAGCAATCAGCCCCAGCATTTT
clone_size: many; d_call: .; j_call: TRBJ2-6; v_call: TRBV11-2; cdr3_aa: CASSTPVDSGANVLTF; cdr3_nt: TGTGCCAGCAGCACCCCTGTTGATTCGGGGGCCAACGTCCTGACTTTC
clone_size: many; d_call: .; j_call: TRBJ2-3; v_call: TRBV12-3/TRBV12-4; cdr3_aa: CASTRLLGTDTQYF; cdr3_nt: TGTGCCAGCACCAGACTGCTAGGCACAGATACGCAGTATTTT
clone_size: many; d_call: .; j_call: TRBJ2-7; v_call: TRBV4-3; cdr3_aa: CATSTERGLAYEQYF; cdr3_nt: TGCGCCACCTCGACGGAAAGGGGCCTTGCCTACGAGCAGTACTTC
clone_size: few; d_call: TRBD2; j_call: TRBJ2-7; v_call: TRBV7-9; cdr3_aa: CASSPPASGGKHSYEQYF; cdr3_nt: TGTGCCAGCAGCCCCCCAGCCTCGGGAGGCAAACACTCCTACGAGCAGTACTTC
clone_size: .; d_call: .; j_call: TRBJ2-7; v_call: TRBV5-1; cdr3_aa: CASSPWGGLEAREQYF; cdr3_nt: TGCGCCAGCAGCCCGTGGGGGGGCCTAGAAGCTCGCGAGCAGTACTTC
clone_size: few; d_call: TRBD2; j_call: TRBJ2-1; v_call: TRBV30; cdr3_aa: CAWSKGTSSADEQFF; cdr3_nt: TGTGCCTGGAGCAAAGGGACTAGCTCGGCGGATGAGCAGTTCTTC
clone_size: many; d_call: TRBD1; j_call: TRBJ2-5; v_call: TRBV7-2; cdr3_aa: CASSLTHWAVRGHQETQYF; cdr3_nt: TGTGCCAGCAGCTTAACCCACTGGGCGGTCAGGGGGCACCAAGAGACCCAGTACTTC
clone_size: many; d_call: .; j_call: TRBJ2-5; v_call: TRBV9; cdr3_aa: CASSLPSETQYF; cdr3_nt: TGTGCCAGCAGCTTACCGTCCGAGACCCAGTACTTC
clone_size: many; d_call: TRBD2; j_call: TRBJ2-3; v_call: TRBV9; cdr3_aa: CASSEDGEGLGTDTQYF; cdr3_nt: TGTGCCAGCAGCGAGGACGGGGAGGGTTTGGGCACAGATACGCAGTATTTT
clone_size: many; d_call: TRBD1; j_call: TRBJ1-1; v_call: TRBV5-4; cdr3_aa: CASSSGQGAEAFF; cdr3_nt: TGTGCCAGCAGCTCTGGACAGGGGGCTGAAGCTTTCTTT
clone_size: many; d_call: .; j_call: TRBJ1-5; v_call: TRBV2; cdr3_aa: CASSEIGGEGNQPQHF; cdr3_nt: TGTGCCAGCAGTGAGATAGGAGGAGAGGGCAATCAGCCCCAGCATTTT
clone_size: .; d_call: TRBD1; j_call: TRBJ1-1; v_call: TRBV19; cdr3_aa: CASSTRQGATEAFF; cdr3_nt: TGTGCCAGTAGTACTCGACAGGGGGCAACTGAAGCTTTCTTT
clone_size: many; d_call: .; j_call: TRBJ1-2; v_call: TRBV12-5; cdr3_aa: CASGLARDGYGYTF; cdr3_nt: TGTGCTAGTGGTTTGGCTCGGGACGGCTATGGCTACACCTTC
clone_size: many; d_call: TRBD2; j_call: TRBJ2-1; v_call: TRBV7-2; cdr3_aa: CASSLSGGGYNEQFF; cdr3_nt: TGTGCCAGCAGCTTAAGCGGGGGGGGCTACAATGAGCAGTTCTTC
clone_size: many; d_call: .; j_call: TRBJ2-3; v_call: TRBV14; cdr3_aa: CASSQVRSPTDTQYF; cdr3_nt: TGTGCCAGCAGCCAAGTACGGAGTCCCACAGATACGCAGTATTTT
clone_size: many; d_call: .; j_call: TRBJ1-1; v_call: TRBV7-9; cdr3_aa: CASSPGRGKAHGPEAFF; cdr3_nt: TGTGCCAGCAGCCCAGGAAGGGGGAAGGCACACGGACCTGAAGCTTTCTTT